This T cell receptor beta chain appears in the sequencing data of a study of cytomegalovirus exposure and HLA in healthy donors. Whole-study results and caveats: Later analysis demonstrated an association between a missense DCLRE1C variant and TCR beta V- and J-gene trimming. Per published reports, the classifier diagnosed cytomegalovirus status with high specificity and sensitivity.

Germline trimming cut 7 bases from V and 6 bases from J; bases unmatched to any gene: 18. This CDR3 has 15 residues. Germline CDR1 is GTSNPN and CDR2 is SVGIG (reference sequence). A note on this clone: Its cognate antigen is unknown.

PCR used 60 Vbeta primers and 13 Jbeta primers. Using immunoSEQ multiplex PCR, the repertoire was profiled, and TCRdb retains in-frame clones only, with some absent. The sample carries 200,000 or so clones, roughly 76% recorded once. Source material: PBMCs. The chain combines TRBV30 with TRBJ2-7, with 7 bases that match TRBD2. The receptor comes from a woman in her twenties or thirties in good health and CMV-seropositive. CDR3 protein: CASLGPRAGSSEQYF. The CDR3 DNA reads TGTGCCTCACTAGGCCCCCGAGCGGGAAGTTCCGAGCAGTACTTC. The entire variable domain, with the rest obtained from reference TRBV30 and TRBJ2-7, is as follows: SQTIHQWPATLVQPVGSPLSLECTVEGTSNPNLYWYRQAAGRGLQLLFYSVGIGQISSEVPQNLSASRPQDRQFILSSKKLLLSDSGFYLCASLGPRAGSSEQYFGPGTRLTVT.